The sequence of this TCR beta chain was determined in a study of T cells after yellow fever vaccination. TCRdb redid the calling of the 5' RACE reads with MiXCR, one entry per CDR3 protein. The sample has 550,000 to 750,000 distinct CDR3 sequences, 13% seen once. Worth noting for this clonotype: A read error is likely, as this CDR3 ends without the conserved phenylalanine or tryptophan. It is unclear where the CDR3 begins or ends on the DNA, so no DNA is shown, and the CDR3 is as TCRdb lists it.

CDR1 and CDR2 from the germline V gene are SGHAT and FQNNGV. Ends included, the CDR3 has 13 residues. The source of this sequence is a man between 25 and 39 years old who received the YFV17D yellow fever vaccine. Sequenced here: PBMCs, sampled on the day of the yellow fever booster vaccination. This chain joins TRBV11-2 and TRBJ2-7; the table gives TRBD2 as D, unverified against the DNA. The CDR3: CASSLRTSGVPVL.